A selection of T cell receptor beta chains follows, all from one sample in a study of cytomegalovirus exposure and HLA in healthy donors. Some clones are missing from TCRdb's copy, which holds only in-frame ones; the method was immunoSEQ multiplex PCR. Of fewer than 200,000 clones listed, 85% are singletons. Sequenced sample: PBMCs. These receptors were collected from a man in his thirties or forties in good health and CMV-seropositive. CDR3s include the opening cysteine and the closing phenylalanine or tryptophan. Each record gives: J gene, clone size, V gene, D gene, CDR3 protein, CDR3 DNA. A D gene is named only where the DNA matches it firmly. The listing skips clone size in some rows; elsewhere it reads once, few, many or a size class.

TRBJ2-1,.,TRBV6-5,TRBD2,CASSPRGRAAFF,TGTGCCAGCAGTCCCCGCGGGAGGGCAGCGTTCTTC
TRBJ1-1,.,TRBV5-6,.,CASSLIRGVVTEAFF,TGTGCCAGCAGCTTGATACGGGGGGTCGTCACTGAAGCTTTCTTT
TRBJ2-2,.,TRBV4-1,TRBD2,CASSQDRLAGTGELFF,TGCGCCAGCAGCCAAGATCGACTAGCGGGCACCGGGGAGCTGTTTTTT
TRBJ1-3,once,TRBV4-1,TRBD1,CASSHLQGASGNTIYF,TGCGCCAGCAGCCATTTACAGGGGGCCAGTGGAAACACCATATATTTT
TRBJ2-3,.,TRBV7-9,TRBD2,CASSPQTSGSADTQYF,TGTGCCAGCAGCCCCCAAACTAGCGGGAGTGCAGATACGCAGTATTTT
TRBJ2-3,.,TRBV4-3,TRBD2,CASSQEGLAGSDIETDTQYF,TGCGCCAGCAGCCAAGAAGGACTAGCGGGATCAGACATAGAGACAGATACGCAGTATTTT
TRBJ1-1,few,TRBV5-1,TRBD1,CASSLDGQGNTEAFF,TGCGCCAGCAGCTTGGATGGACAGGGAAACACTGAAGCTTTCTTT
TRBJ2-7,.,TRBV4-3,TRBD2,CASSQVSGASGRGTYEQYF,TGCGCCAGCAGCCAAGTTTCGGGGGCTAGCGGGAGGGGGACCTACGAGCAGTACTTC
TRBJ2-4,.,TRBV5-1,.,CASSLAVENIQYF,TGCGCCAGCAGCTTGGCCGTAGAAAACATTCAGTACTTC
TRBJ2-5,.,TRBV2,.,CASSELTGPQYF,TGTGCCAGCAGTGAACTAACAGGCCCCCAGTACTTC
TRBJ2-7,.,TRBV18,TRBD1,CASSAGTGPYEQYF,TGTGCCAGCTCAGCCGGGACAGGTCCCTACGAGCAGTACTTC
TRBJ2-1,.,TRBV9,TRBD2,CASSVASGRVFEQFF,TGTGCCAGCAGCGTAGCTAGCGGGAGGGTGTTTGAGCAGTTCTTC
TRBJ1-6,.,TRBV4-3,.,CASSREEENNSPLHF,TGCGCCAGCAGCCGGGAGGAGGAGAATAATTCACCCCTCCACTTT
TRBJ2-6,.,TRBV21-1,.,CASTMTRNPLFGANVLTF,TGTGCCAGCACCATGACTAGAAACCCCCTCTTTGGGGCCAACGTCCTGACTTTC
TRBJ1-5,.,TRBV19,.,CASSILGSYNQPQHF,TGTGCCAGTAGTATACTCGGGAGTTACAATCAGCCCCAGCATTTT
TRBJ2-1,.,TRBV2,TRBD2,CASSEATSSYNEQFF,TGTGCCAGCAGTGAAGCGACTAGCAGCTACAATGAGCAGTTCTTC
TRBJ1-2,.,TRBV11-2,.,CASSLSGTNYGYTF,TGTGCCAGCAGCTTAAGCGGGACTAACTATGGCTACACCTTC
TRBJ1-2,.,TRBV18,.,CASSPSGSNYGYTF,TGTGCCAGCTCACCCTCCGGGTCAAACTATGGCTACACCTTC
TRBJ1-2,few,TRBV6-1,TRBD1,CASSEGTGGYGYTF,TGTGCCAGCAGTGAAGGGACAGGGGGCTATGGCTACACCTTC
TRBJ2-1,.,TRBV2,TRBD2,CASREPLAGVSNEQFF,TGTGCCAGCAGGGAACCCCTAGCGGGAGTTTCCAATGAGCAGTTCTTC
TRBJ2-2,.,TRBV4-1,TRBD1,CASSQLRDRGAGELFF,TGCGCCAGCAGCCAGCTCCGGGACAGGGGAGCCGGGGAGCTGTTTTTT
TRBJ1-1,.,TRBV5-5,TRBD1,CASSLLSQGALNTEAFF,TGTGCCAGCAGCTTGTTAAGTCAGGGGGCCTTAAACACTGAAGCTTTCTTT
TRBJ2-1,.,TRBV11-1,.,CASSLAKEYNEQFF,TGTGCCAGCAGCTTAGCGAAGGAGTACAATGAGCAGTTCTTC
TRBJ1-1,once,TRBV7-2,TRBD1,CASSLYWDSPEAFF,TGTGCCAGCAGCTTATATTGGGACAGTCCTGAAGCTTTCTTT
TRBJ2-1,once,TRBV27,.,CASSFGGNEQFF,TGTGCCAGCAGTTTCGGGGGCAATGAGCAGTTCTTC
TRBJ1-2,.,TRBV27,.,CASSPDFSWDNSYGYTF,TGTGCCAGCAGCCCCGATTTCTCGTGGGACAACAGCTATGGCTACACCTTC
TRBJ2-3,.,TRBV27,TRBD1,CASPPLPDRATDTQYF,TGTGCCAGCCCACCACTCCCCGACAGGGCCACAGATACGCAGTATTTT
TRBJ1-1,.,TRBV19,TRBD1,CASRAGGTEAFF,TGTGCCAGTAGAGCAGGGGGCACTGAAGCTTTCTTT
TRBJ2-3,.,TRBV19,TRBD2,CASSLLAGGYTDTQYF,TGTGCCAGTAGTCTTCTAGCGGGAGGGTACACAGATACGCAGTATTTT
TRBJ2-3,.,TRBV5-1,.,CASSSRTRISTDTQYF,TGCGCCAGCAGCTCCCGAACTAGGATCAGCACAGATACGCAGTATTTT
TRBJ2-7,.,TRBV7-2,.,CASSSTGEGEQYF,TGTGCCAGCAGCTCGACAGGGGAGGGCGAGCAGTACTTC
TRBJ1-5,.,TRBV11-3,.,CASSFLPNQPQHF,TGTGCCAGCAGCTTTCTACCCAATCAGCCCCAGCATTTT
TRBJ2-7,.,TRBV6-5,.,CASSYANGEEQYF,TGTGCCAGCAGTTACGCTAACGGGGAGGAGCAGTACTTC
TRBJ2-2,.,TRBV5-4,.,CASSHGGGGRGTGELFF,TGTGCCAGCAGCCACGGTGGGGGCGGGAGAGGTACCGGGGAGCTGTTTTTT
TRBJ1-3,.,TRBV19,.,CASSIQVSGNTIYF,TGTGCCAGTAGTATACAGGTCTCTGGAAACACCATATATTTT
TRBJ1-1,.,TRBV11-2,.,CASSLIDTEAFF,TGTGCCAGCAGCTTAATAGACACTGAAGCTTTCTTT
TRBJ2-3,.,TRBV7-3,.,CASSWGTGAAQYF,TGTGCCAGCAGCTGGGGTACGGGAGCGGCGCAGTATTTT
TRBJ2-7,.,TRBV11-3,.,CASRLSSVFSYEQYF,TGTGCCAGCAGATTAAGCTCGGTTTTCTCCTACGAGCAGTACTTC
TRBJ2-1,.,TRBV20-1,.,CSVANSDEQFF,TGCAGTGTCGCGAATAGCGATGAGCAGTTCTTC
TRBJ1-3,.,TRBV29-1,.,CSVAGGGPGNTIYF,TGCAGCGTTGCGGGGGGTGGTCCTGGAAACACCATATATTTT
TRBJ1-1,.,TRBV9,.,CASSVFPSTGSEAFF,TGTGCCAGCAGCGTATTCCCTTCGACAGGATCTGAAGCTTTCTTT
TRBJ2-6,.,TRBV1,.,CTSSQLAGEHSGANVLTF,TGCACCAGCAGCCAATTAGCGGGAGAACACTCTGGGGCCAACGTCCTGACTTTC
TRBJ2-1,.,TRBV27,TRBD2,CASSLGGTSGYLTYNEQFF,TGTGCCAGCAGTTTAGGAGGGACTAGCGGTTATTTAACTTACAATGAGCAGTTCTTC
TRBJ1-1,once,TRBV29-1,.,CSAGPGEGNTEAFF,TGCAGCGCGGGACCAGGGGAGGGGAACACTGAAGCTTTCTTT
TRBJ2-4,.,TRBV9,.,CASSKGGLENIQYF,TGTGCCAGCAGCAAGGGGGGGTTGGAAAACATTCAGTACTTC
TRBJ1-1,.,TRBV4-3,.,CASSHIRRGINTEAFF,TGCGCCAGCAGCCATATTAGACGGGGTATCAACACTGAAGCTTTCTTT
TRBJ2-3,.,TRBV4-3,.,CASSPGLGLHTQYF,TGCGCCAGCAGCCCCGGACTGGGCCTACATACGCAGTATTTT
TRBJ1-1,.,TRBV12-5,TRBD1,CASGLGRGRTEAFF,TGTGCTAGTGGTTTAGGTAGGGGGCGGACTGAAGCTTTCTTT
TRBJ2-2,.,TRBV7-2,TRBD1,CASSWGTGLAGELFF,TGTGCCAGCAGCTGGGGGACAGGGTTGGCCGGGGAGCTGTTTTTT
TRBJ1-1,.,TRBV19,.,CASSIGQVTENTEAFF,TGTGCCAGTAGTATAGGGCAGGTAACGGAGAACACTGAAGCTTTCTTT
TRBJ1-1,.,TRBV5-1,TRBD1,CASSLWDRDTEAFF,TGCGCCAGCAGCTTGTGGGACAGGGACACTGAAGCTTTCTTT
TRBJ2-2,.,TRBV5-8,TRBD2,CASSRVSIAGGLIGELFF,TGTGCCAGCAGCCGCGTCTCTATAGCGGGAGGGCTCATCGGGGAGCTGTTTTTT
TRBJ1-5,.,TRBV7-2,.,CASSQSGGNQPQHF,TGTGCCAGCAGCCAATCGGGTGGGAATCAGCCCCAGCATTTT
TRBJ2-1,.,TRBV7-6,TRBD2,CASSLGLANEQFF,TGTGCCAGCAGCTTAGGACTAGCGAATGAGCAGTTCTTC
TRBJ2-2,once,TRBV4-2,TRBD2,CASSQDRLAGSTGELFF,TGTGCCAGCAGCCAAGATCGACTAGCGGGGAGCACCGGGGAGCTGTTTTTT